These T cell receptor beta chains were read from a single sample in a study of T cells in Graves' hyperthyroidism and ophthalmopathy. TCRdb ran MiXCR on the multiplex PCR reads and lists one entry per CDR3 protein. The table includes fewer than 500,000 distinct CDR3 sequences, roughly 13% detected once. The sequencing input was blood. The receptor source for this set is a man aged 30 to 45 with Graves' hyperthyroidism that later progressed to Graves' ophthalmopathy. Both conserved end residues are part of each CDR3. D genes are given only for firm matches. The listing skips clone size in some rows; elsewhere it reads once, few, many or a size class.

size	D	V	J	CDR3	DNA
many	-	TRBV7-2	TRBJ2-7	CASTETGYEQYF	TGTGCCAGCACCGAGACGGGGTACGAGCAGTACTTC
-	-	TRBV19	TRBJ1-1	CASSTGSEAFF	TGTGCCAGTAGTACAGGGTCTGAAGCTTTCTTT
-	-	TRBV28	TRBJ2-7	CASSSPSSSYEQYF	TGTGCCAGCAGTTCTCCATCCTCCTCCTACGAGCAGTACTTC
many	-	TRBV28	TRBJ1-2	CASTALWVGQNNYGYTF	TGTGCCAGCACCGCCCTTTGGGTAGGACAGAATAACTATGGCTACACCTTC
-	-	TRBV18	TRBJ2-1	CASSPGQGPSSYNEQFF	TGTGCCAGCTCACCGGGGCAGGGGCCAAGCTCCTACAATGAGCAGTTCTTC
many	-	TRBV3-1	TRBJ1-1	CASSQGSSTEAFF	TGTGCCAGCAGCCAGGGTAGTAGCACTGAAGCTTTCTTT
-	TRBD1	TRBV6-1	TRBJ2-5	CASTITGTGFGETQYF	TGTGCCAGCACCATCACCGGGACAGGCTTCGGAGAGACCCAGTACTTC
many	TRBD1	TRBV7-9	TRBJ2-7	CASSIGQGLDEQYF	TGTGCCAGCAGCATAGGACAGGGGTTGGACGAGCAGTACTTC
-	-	TRBV7-3	TRBJ1-6	CASSQSSSYNSPLHF	TGTGCCAGCAGCCAAAGCAGCTCCTATAATTCACCCCTCCACTTT
many	-	TRBV5-5	TRBJ1-4	CASRGTNEKLFF	TGTGCCTCGAGGGGGACTAATGAAAAACTGTTTTTT
few	TRBD1	TRBV6-2/TRBV6-3	TRBJ1-2	CASSWTGPKIYTF	TGTGCCAGCAGTTGGACAGGACCAAAGATCTACACCTTC
many	-	TRBV9	TRBJ1-2	CASSVYSTGMDGYTF	TGTGCCAGCAGCGTATATTCAACAGGGATGGACGGCTACACCTTC
-	TRBD2	TRBV20-1	TRBJ2-3	CSVRLAGSTDTQYF	TGCAGTGTTCGACTAGCGGGGAGCACAGATACGCAGTATTTT